The sequence of this T cell receptor (beta chain) was determined in a study of neurological immune-mediated disorders. Each TCR transcript was tagged with a 10-nucleotide random UMI during 5'RACE. TCRdb reanalysed the 5' RACE reads using MiXCR and keeps one entry per CDR3 protein. The table lists some 41,000 distinct CDR3 sequences, 2.5% of them singletons, with 12% in the top ten. The study's findings and limits: Sharing of CDR3 amino acid sequences among expanded clones across subjects was absent, suggesting private repertoires in all groups.

V lost 4 bases and J lost 6; bases outside the gene matches: 5. This CDR3 spans 14 amino acids. Germline lookup yields CDR1 DFQATT and CDR2 SNEGSKA (reference sequence). Many counts were recorded for this clonotype. The antigen remains unidentified. Sequencing was carried out using PBMCs. This clonotype was sampled from a man under 40 with multiple sclerosis. The chain is built from TRBV20-1 and TRBJ2-2, with 10 bases aligning to TRBD1. CDR3 region: CSATGTGVAGELFF. The CDR3 DNA reads as TGCAGTGCTACCGGGACAGGGGTGGCCGGGGAGCTGTTTTTT.